Listed here are 14 T cell receptor beta chains from one sample, sequenced in a study of cytomegalovirus exposure and HLA in healthy donors. Use of 60 Vbeta and 13 Jbeta primers characterized the PCR. TCRdb keeps only in-frame clones here, not all; method: immunoSEQ multiplex PCR. Among about 110,000 clones listed, roughly 85% were seen once. Sequenced input: PBMCs. The origin of the receptors is a woman between 35 and 50 years old in good health and CMV-seronegative.

Points on this clone: An end of the junction does not agree with germline; a read error may underlie this. The CDR3 protein is CSSSPGTARGSPLHF. CDR3 coding DNA: TGTTCCAGCAGCCCCGGGACAGCGAGGGGTTCACCCCTCCACTTT. This sequence joins TRBV7-9 and TRBJ1-6; 7 bases align to TRBD1. The germline V gene encodes CDR1 SEHNR and CDR2 FQNEAQ (reference sequence). The length of the CDR3 is 15 residues.

The chain combines TRBV5-1 with TRBJ2-7; 7 bases fit TRBD1. With 0 bases clipped from V and 2 bases from J, the junction kept 5 bases outside the gene matches. The CDR3 length is 15 residues. CDR1 and CDR2 from the germline V gene are SGHRS and YFSETQ. The CDR3 DNA sequence: TGCGCCAGCAGCTTGGGACAGGGTTTAACCTACGAGCAGTACTTC. Translation: CASSLGQGLTYEQYF.

Here the CDR3 reads CSATVQSGVTNYGYTF. As DNA, the CDR3 is TGCAGCGCTACCGTTCAGAGTGGAGTAACTAACTATGGCTACACCTTC. The chain has TRBV29-1 and TRBJ1-2; D uncertain. Germline V gene lookup returns CDR1 SQVTM and CDR2 ANQGSEA. Trimming pared 7 bases from V and 0 bases from J, leaving 21 bases between. This CDR3 region has 16 residues.

V usage is TRBV7-9 and J usage is TRBJ2-7, with 7 bases lining up with TRBD1. This CDR3 is built from 15 residues. Germline V gives CDR1 SEHNR, CDR2 FQNEAQ (reference sequence). V was pared by 5 bases and J by 2 bases, with 9 bases of the junction left unmatched. CDR3 sequence (DNA): TGTGCCAGCAGCGATCCGGGACAGACAACCTACGAGCAGTACTTC. Its protein is CASSDPGQTTYEQYF.

J is TRBJ2-7 and V is TRBV2, with 7 bases lining up with TRBD1. This CDR3 spans 13 amino acids. The germline V gene has CDR1 SNHLY and CDR2 FYNNEI. V lost 8 bases to trimming and J lost 2 bases; unmatched junction nucleotides: 6. This chain's CDR3 is CASRWDRAYEQYF. The CDR3 DNA reads as TGTGCCAGCCGGTGGGACAGAGCCTACGAGCAGTACTTC.

Notes on this clone: Other DNA sequences in the sample encode the same CDR3. The chain recombines TRBV5-4 with TRBJ1-2; a possible D gene is TRBD1 (5 bases). The CDR3 has 14 amino acids. V gave up 0 bases and J gave up 7 bases, with 13 bases separating them. Germline V CDR1 and CDR2: SGHNT, YYREEE (reference sequence). CDR3 in amino acids: CASSLEQVGRGYTF. Here the CDR3 DNA reads TGTGCCAGCAGCTTGGAACAGGTCGGCCGTGGCTACACCTTC.

The V gene is TRBV7-2, the J gene TRBJ2-7, with 8 bases lining up with TRBD2. The length of the CDR3 is 14 residues. Trimming took 2 bases from V and 3 from J; bases not matched to a gene: 3. Per germline, CDR1 SGHTA and CDR2 FQGNSA. The CDR3 DNA reads as TGTGCCAGCAGCTTACGTAGCGGGGACTACGAGCAGTACTTC. Encoded protein: CASSLRSGDYEQYF.

This chain uses TRBV20-1 with TRBJ1-1; D not certain. Germline lookup yields CDR1 DFQATT and CDR2 SNEGSKA (reference sequence). Trimming took 5 bases from V and 11 from J, leaving 12 bases between them. The CDR3 runs to 10 residues. For the CDR3, the DNA is TGCAGTGCTGTGGAAAGGCGGGCTTTCTTT. It is translated as CSAVERRAFF.

The rearrangement joins TRBV6-6 to TRBJ1-4, with D uncertain. Germline CDR1 reads MNHNY; CDR2 reads SVGAGI (reference sequence). V lost 4 bases, J lost 0 bases, and 6 bases lay in between. The CDR3 spans 14 residues. This CDR3 is CASSLEATNEKLFF. The CDR3 DNA is TGTGCCAGCAGTTTAGAGGCAACTAATGAAAAACTGTTTTTT.

The chain combines TRBV10-3 with TRBJ1-2; D ambiguous. Trimming shortened V by 1 base and J by 4 bases, and 10 bases separated the two germline ends. This CDR3 region has 14 residues. Germline loops: CDR1 ENHRY, CDR2 SYGVKD. The CDR3 protein is CAISEFMDSYGYTF. The CDR3 coding sequence is TGTGCCATCAGTGAGTTTATGGACTCCTATGGCTACACCTTC.

This chain uses TRBV9 with TRBJ1-2; 7 bases align to TRBD1. The germline CDR1 and CDR2 sequences are SGDLS and YYNGEE. CDR3 length: 14 amino acids. After removal of 0 bases from V and 5 bases from J, the junction contained 4 bases not matched to a gene. The CDR3 loop reads CASSVESGGYGYTF. In DNA, the CDR3 is TGTGCCAGCAGCGTAGAGTCAGGGGGGTATGGCTACACCTTC.

V and J are TRBV28 and TRBJ1-6, with 7 positions matching TRBD1. The length of the CDR3 is 16 residues. Unmatched junction bases numbered 12, after V lost 6 bases and J lost 7 bases. Per germline, CDR1 MDHEN and CDR2 SYDVKM. The CDR3 region has the DNA TGTGCCAGCAGAGACCTTGGGACAGTTCAAAATTCACCCCTCCACTTT. It translates to CASRDLGTVQNSPLHF.

The chain employs TRBV18 and TRBJ1-6, with a tentative D call TRBD1 (6 bases). Germline V gene data show CDR1 as KGHSH and CDR2 as LQKENI. V shed 3 bases and J shed 9 bases, with 12 bases lying between them. The CDR3 contains 14 residues. CDR3 in DNA: TGTGCCAGCTCACCGGACAGAACAGGTTCACCCCTCCACTTT. Protein: CASSPDRTGSPLHF.

V usage is TRBV5-1 and J usage is TRBJ2-5, with TRBD2 matching over 14 bases. Germline V gives CDR1 SGHRS, CDR2 YFSETQ. CDR3 length equals 17 residues. With V trimmed by 4 bases and J by 0 bases, 5 bases remained unmatched. The DNA of the CDR3 is TGCGCCAGCAGCCTTAGGACTAGCGGGGGGTACCAAGAGACCCAGTACTTC. Encoded protein: CASSLRTSGGYQETQYF.